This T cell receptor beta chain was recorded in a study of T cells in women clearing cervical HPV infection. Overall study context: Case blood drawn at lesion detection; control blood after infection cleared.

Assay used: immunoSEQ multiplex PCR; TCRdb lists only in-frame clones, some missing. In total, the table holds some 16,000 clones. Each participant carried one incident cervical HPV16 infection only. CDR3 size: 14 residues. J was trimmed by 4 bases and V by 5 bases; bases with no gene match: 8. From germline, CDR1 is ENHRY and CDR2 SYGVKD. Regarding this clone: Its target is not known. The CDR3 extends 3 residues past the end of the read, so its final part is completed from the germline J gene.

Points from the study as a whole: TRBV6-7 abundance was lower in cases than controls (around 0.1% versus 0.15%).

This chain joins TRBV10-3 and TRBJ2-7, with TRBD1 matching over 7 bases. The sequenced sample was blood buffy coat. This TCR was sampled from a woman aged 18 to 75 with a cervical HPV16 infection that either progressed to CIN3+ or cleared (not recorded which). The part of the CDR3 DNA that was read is TGTGCCATCAGTACAGGGGTGGACCCATACGAG. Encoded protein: CAISTGVDPYE. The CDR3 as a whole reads CAISTGVDPYEQYF.